This TCR beta chain was profiled in a study of control samples from healthy donors and cancer patients (dated by TCRdb to about 2020). To prepare the library, the immunoSEQ multiplex PCR assay was applied. Not all clones reach the TCRdb copy of this immuneACCESS table, which keeps in-frame sequences only. Checked studies attribute under half of the gap to unresolved V genes and leave the rest unexplained. The table for this sample lists roughly 140,000 clones; around 90% of them were counted only once. The top ten clonotypes cover more than 4% of the sample. The count of this clone is one. Which antigen it targets is not known. Within one base of it there is no much larger clone, and no base qualities were kept. This TCR came from a man aged 25 to 45 in good health. Specimen: blood.

Here the CDR3 is given as CASGSALGTGGWIFTDTQYF. The nucleotide sequence reads as follows: TGTGCTAGTGGTTCAGCCCTCGGGACAGGAGGATGGATCTTCACAGATACGCAGTATTTT. This sequence uses TRBV12-5 and TRBJ2-3; 8 of the junction bases match TRBD1. Looking up the germline V gene yields CDR1 LGHNT and CDR2 FRNRAP. From cysteine to phenylalanine, the CDR3 is 20 amino acids long. The DNA shown is the 60-base CDR3, in frame from base 1. Ends trimmed: V by 4 bases, J by 2 bases; bases unmatched to a gene: 20. Reference TRBV12-5 and TRBJ2-3 proteins supply the regions before and after the CDR3; the full variable domain is: DARVTQTPRHKVTEMGQEVTMRCQPILGHNTVFWYRQTMMQGLELLAYFRNRAPLDDSGMPKDRFSAEMPDATLATLKIQPSEPRDSAVYFCASGSALGTGGWIFTDTQYFGPGTRLTVL.